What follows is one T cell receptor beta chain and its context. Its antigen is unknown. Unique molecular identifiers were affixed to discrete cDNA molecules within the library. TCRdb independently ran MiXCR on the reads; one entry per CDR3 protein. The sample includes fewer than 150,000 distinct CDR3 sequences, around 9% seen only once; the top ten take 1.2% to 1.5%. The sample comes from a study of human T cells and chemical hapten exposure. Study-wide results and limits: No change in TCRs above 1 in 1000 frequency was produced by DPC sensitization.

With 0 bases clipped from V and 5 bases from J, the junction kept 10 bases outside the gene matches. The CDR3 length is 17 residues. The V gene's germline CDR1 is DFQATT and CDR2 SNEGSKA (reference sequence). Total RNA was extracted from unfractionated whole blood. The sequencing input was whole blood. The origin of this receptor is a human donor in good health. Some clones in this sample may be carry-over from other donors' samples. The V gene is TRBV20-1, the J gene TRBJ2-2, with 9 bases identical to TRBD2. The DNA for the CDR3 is TGCAGTGCTAGAGATGTGGGTAGCGGGAGTGGGACCGGGGAGCTGTTTTTT. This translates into CSARDVGSGSGTGELFF.